These T cell receptor beta chains were read from a single sample in a study of regulatory T cells in long-lasting Graves disease. MiXCR was run by TCRdb on the multiplex PCR reads, yielding one entry per CDR3 protein. The sample carries approximately 690,000 distinct CDR3 sequences, 30% recorded once. The source material was peripheral blood mononuclear cells (PBMCs), sampled when the disease was refractory, from a patient treated with antithyroid drugs. Every receptor here comes from a female donor with Graves disease. CDR3s include the opening cysteine and the closing phenylalanine or tryptophan. D genes are given only for firm matches. Clone size appears in some rows only: once, few, many, or a class for an expanded clone.

few 20 TRBD1 TRBJ1-4 TRBV12-3/TRBV12-4 TGTGCCAGCAGTTTAGTCCGGACAGGGGGAATCCTCGCAACTAATGAAAAACTGTTTTTT CASSLVRTGGILATNEKLFF
few 14 . TRBJ2-2 TRBV7-3 TGTGCCAGCAGCTTAAGCGGGTGGACCGGGGAGCTGTTTTTT CASSLSGWTGELFF
. 17 TRBD1 TRBJ1-2 TRBV6-5 TGTGCCAGCAGTTACTACCGGACAGGGGCCGGCCCTGATGGCTACACCTTC CASSYYRTGAGPDGYTF
many 13 TRBD1 TRBJ1-1 TRBV28 TGTGCCAGCAGAAACAGGGGGCGGACTGAAGCTTTCTTT CASRNRGRTEAFF
. 15 . TRBJ1-5 TRBV28 TGTGCCAGCACCCAGGTAGGGGAATGGGATCAGCCCCAGCATTTT CASTQVGEWDQPQHF
. 16 . TRBJ1-3 TRBV6-2/TRBV6-3 TGTGCCAGCAGTACGGGACTCCTCGCCTCTGGAAACACCATATATTTT CASSTGLLASGNTIYF
. 14 . TRBJ2-7 TRBV20-1 TGCAGTGCACCCAGGGGGGAGAGGGTTTACGAGCAGTACTTC CSAPRGERVYEQYF
. 18 TRBD2 TRBJ2-7 TRBV12-5 TGTGCTAGTGGTTTGTGGGTCCTAGCGGGAGGGCCTCCCTACGAGCAGTACTTC CASGLWVLAGGPPYEQYF
few 14 TRBD2 TRBJ2-7 TRBV18 TGTGCCAGCTCACCGTCCGGGGGGAAGGACGAGCAGTACTTC CASSPSGGKDEQYF
. 15 . TRBJ2-7 TRBV3-1 TGTGCCAGCAGCCAAGATCCCGGGAGAAGCGACGAGCAGTACTTC CASSQDPGRSDEQYF
. 12 . TRBJ2-7 TRBV12-5 TGTGCTAGTGGCCTAGCCGCCTACGAGCAGTACTTC CASGLAAYEQYF
. 19 . TRBJ2-5 TRBV18 TGTGCCAGCTCACCACCTCCTTCGTTGCTAGCAGCCGGCCAAGAGACCCAGTACTTC CASSPPPSLLAAGQETQYF
. 15 . TRBJ1-1 TRBV14 TGTGCCAGCAGCCAACACAGAACAGCGAACACTGAAGCTTTCTTT CASSQHRTANTEAFF
. 15 TRBD1 TRBJ2-2 TRBV28 TGTGCCAGCATCTCCGGGACAGGGAAGCCCGGGGAGCTGTTTTTT CASISGTGKPGELFF
. 16 TRBD2 TRBJ2-5 TRBV7-6 TGTGCCAGCAGCCTAGCGGAGGGCACTTGGGGAGAGACCCAGTACTTC CASSLAEGTWGETQYF
. 14 . TRBJ2-1 TRBV4-1 TGCGCCAGCAGCCAAGTTCCAGCGTACAATGAGCAGTTCTTC CASSQVPAYNEQFF
many 14 . TRBJ2-5 TRBV5-4 TGTGCCAGCAGCTTGCGGGGGAAACAAGAGACCCAGTACTTC CASSLRGKQETQYF
. 15 TRBD1 TRBJ2-5 TRBV7-9 TGTGCCAGCAGCACCGGGACAGGGGCACAAGAGACCCAGTACTTC CASSTGTGAQETQYF
many 14 TRBD1 TRBJ1-4 TRBV2 TGTGCCAGCAGGGCGACAGGGATCAATGAAAAACTGTTTTTT CASRATGINEKLFF
many 13 . TRBJ1-1 TRBV28 TGTGCCAGCACTCGGGGAGGGGGAGGTGAAGCTTTCTTT CASTRGGGGEAFF
few 16 . TRBJ2-1 TRBV6-5 TGTGCCAGCAGTTCGGGACCCCTGAGCTCCTACAATGAGCAGTTCTTC CASSSGPLSSYNEQFF
. 12 . TRBJ2-5 TRBV28 TGTGCCAGCAGTTTCGCGGGGGAGACCCAGTACTTC CASSFAGETQYF